This T cell receptor (beta chain) originates from a study of glioma-infiltrating T cells. The study's findings and limits: CDR3 overlap between tissue and blood was very small. Gliomas, especially low-grade, showed above-expected tissue-blood divergence; non-neoplastic patients showed below.

The iRepertoire nested amplicon-rescue multiplex PCR amplified TCR alpha and beta CDR3s from RNA. Tissue mRNA or PBMC total RNA, roughly 90-400 ng, went into one-step reverse transcription and amplification. A single record per CDR3 protein comes from TCRdb applying MiXCR to the multiplex PCR reads. The sample records some 93,000 distinct CDR3 sequences, 40% being singletons. This clonotype was observed at least ten times. Its antigen is as yet unknown. This CDR3 region has 13 residues. Trimming at V came to 9 bases and at J to 4 bases, leaving 2 bases not matched to a gene. Germline V gene data show CDR1 as KGHDR and CDR2 as SFDVKD.

The chain couples TRBV24-1 to TRBJ2-2; 9 bases fit TRBD1. Sequenced input: glioma tissue, nonneoplastic brain tissue, or PBMCs (not recorded which). The sequence came from a human donor with low-grade glioma or glioblastoma, undergoing nonglioma brain surgery, or in good health (not recorded which). In DNA, the CDR3 is TGTGCCACCGGGACAGGGACCACCGGGGAGCTGTTTTTT. Its protein is CATGTGTTGELFF.